This T cell receptor beta chain was sequenced in a study of molecular identifiers for immune sequencing clone quantification. The CDR3 has 16 residues. The germline CDR1 and CDR2 sequences are MNHEY and SVGEGT. Trimming cost V 3 bases and J 6 bases; bases outside gene matches: 12. MiXCR was run by TCRdb on the PCR reads, yielding one entry per CDR3 protein. There are around 460,000 distinct CDR3 sequences in the sample; around 23% occur only once, and about 0.75% lies in the top ten. The sequence was obtained from a human donor in good health. Some libraries in this study had Jurkat cell RNA spiked in. Material for sequencing was naive CD8+ T cells from blood, with Jurkat cell RNA spiked in. Subset in this sample: FACS-sorted CD8+CD4-CCR7+CD45RA+ naive T cells. The V and J genes are TRBV6-2 or TRBV6-3 and TRBJ2-7; 9 bases fit TRBD1. CDR3 DNA sequence: TGTGCCAGCAGTTATGCGTTTGGGACAGGGTTGGTCGAGCAGTACTTC. Protein sequence: CASSYAFGTGLVEQYF.